This entry lists 9 T cell receptor beta chains sequenced from one sample in a study of blood T cells in healthy people across ages. A J-beta primer mix and a sample-barcoded 5' primer were used in a second PCR of about 6 to 12 cycles. MiXCR was run by TCRdb on the 5' RACE reads, yielding one entry per CDR3 protein. This sample carries hundreds of thousands of distinct CDR3 sequences, 20% to 25% of them seen once, and the ten largest clones take roughly 3.4%. Sequenced input: blood. These receptors were collected from a man between 65 and 85 years old in good health.

This chain uses TRBV6-1 with TRBJ2-1, with 8 bases that match TRBD1. J lost 2 bases, V lost 7 bases, and 4 bases had no gene match. CDR3 length equals 14 residues. Germline-derived CDR1 and CDR2 are MNHNS and SASEGT. The CDR3 bases are TGTGCCAGCAATGACAGGGGAACCTACAATGAGCAGTTCTTC. Protein: CASNDRGTYNEQFF.

This chain connects TRBV7-6 to TRBJ2-7; TRBD2 is a possible D gene (6 bases). The CDR3 loop spans 16 amino acids. Between the trimmed V and J ends, which lost 3 bases and 7 bases, there was a span of 22 bases. Per germline, CDR1 SGHVS and CDR2 FNYEAQ. The CDR3 bases are TGTGCCAGCAGCTTTAGTGGGGCGGGATCCACCATGGAGCAGTACTTC. Translated: CASSFSGAGSTMEQYF.

The chain links TRBV6-5 to TRBJ2-1; TRBD1 might be the D (6 bases). Matching the DNA end better, TRBJ2-7 makes the J call doubtful. This CDR3 has 15 residues. Germline V gene data show CDR1 as MNHEY and CDR2 as SVGAGI. The CDR3 here is CASSYGPGDLGEQYF. The DNA for the CDR3 is TGTGCCAGCAGTTATGGGCCAGGGGATCTAGGCGAGCAGTACTTC.

This clonotype showed up just once. V is TRBV7-9 and J is TRBJ1-1; D perhaps matches TRBD1 (5 bases). Germline V CDR1 and CDR2: SEHNR, FQNEAQ (reference sequence). The CDR3 contains 14 residues. With 2 bases removed from V and 4 bases from J, the gap between germline ends came to 11 bases. This CDR3 reads CASSLLRGGTEAFF. CDR3 nucleotide sequence: TGTGCCAGCAGCTTATTAAGGGGTGGCACTGAAGCTTTCTTT.

The V gene is TRBV7-2, the J gene TRBJ2-3; unclear D gene. Between the trimmed V and J ends, which lost 5 bases and 0 bases, there was a span of 18 bases. CDR1 is SGHTA, CDR2 FQGNSA, per germline. This CDR3 contains 17 residues. As DNA, the CDR3 is TGTGCCAGCAGCAACGCCTCAAAATATCCTAGCACAGATACGCAGTATTTT. Its protein is CASSNASKYPSTDTQYF.

The rearrangement uses TRBV7-9 and TRBJ2-6; a weak D match, TRBD1 (5 bases). Germline V gene lookup returns CDR1 SEHNR and CDR2 FQNEAQ (reference sequence). V gave up 5 bases and J gave up 2 bases, with 10 bases separating them. There are 15 residues in the CDR3. For the CDR3, the DNA is TGTGCCAGCAGCCTGACAGATCCTGGGGCCAACGTCCTGACTTTC. Encoded protein: CASSLTDPGANVLTF.

This chain joins TRBV20-1 and TRBJ2-5; TRBD2 matches 13 bases. The J call may not be correct, given that the DNA end is closer to TRBJ2-1. The CDR3 contains 15 residues. Germline CDR1 and CDR2: DFQATT and SNEGSKA (reference sequence). CDR3 DNA: TGCAGTGCTAGAGTCCATGGACTAGCGGGAGTAGAGCAGTTCTTC. As protein: CSARVHGLAGVEQFF.

The chain has TRBV20-1 and TRBJ1-1; D call uncertain. V lost 0 bases, J lost 2 bases, and 10 bases lay in between. This CDR3 is built from 14 residues. In germline, CDR1 is DFQATT, CDR2 SNEGSKA (reference sequence). CDR3 in DNA: TGCAGTGCTAGAGATCGTGCAGGCAACACTGAAGCTTTCTTT. Protein: CSARDRAGNTEAFF.

This clonotype was detected only a few times. V usage is TRBV3-1 and J usage is TRBJ2-1; D remains ambiguous. The CDR3 totals 13 residues. Trimming removed 6 bases at V and 2 bases at J, with 8 bases between. Germline CDR1 and CDR2: LGHDT and YNNKEL (reference sequence). The CDR3 loop reads CASRATPYNEQFF. Written as DNA, the CDR3 is TGTGCCAGCAGGGCTACCCCCTACAATGAGCAGTTCTTC.